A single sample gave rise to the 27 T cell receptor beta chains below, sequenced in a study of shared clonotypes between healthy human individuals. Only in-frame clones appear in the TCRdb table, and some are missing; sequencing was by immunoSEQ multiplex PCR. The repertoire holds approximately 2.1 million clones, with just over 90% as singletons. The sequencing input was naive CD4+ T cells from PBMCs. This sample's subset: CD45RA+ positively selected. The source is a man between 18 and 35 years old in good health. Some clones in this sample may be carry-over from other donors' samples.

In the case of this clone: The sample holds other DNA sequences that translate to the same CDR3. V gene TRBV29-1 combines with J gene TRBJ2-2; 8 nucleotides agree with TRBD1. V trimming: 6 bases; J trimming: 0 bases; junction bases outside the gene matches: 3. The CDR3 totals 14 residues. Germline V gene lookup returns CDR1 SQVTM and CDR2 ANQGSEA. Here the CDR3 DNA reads TGCAGCGTCCGGACAGGGACGAACACCGGGGAGCTGTTTTTT. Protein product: CSVRTGTNTGELFF.

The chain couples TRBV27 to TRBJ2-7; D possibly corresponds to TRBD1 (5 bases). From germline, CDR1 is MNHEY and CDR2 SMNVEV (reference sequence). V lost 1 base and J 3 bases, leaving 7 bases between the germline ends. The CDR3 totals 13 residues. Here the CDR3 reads CASSLFRGYEQYF. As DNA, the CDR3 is TGTGCCAGCAGTTTATTTAGGGGCTACGAGCAGTACTTC.

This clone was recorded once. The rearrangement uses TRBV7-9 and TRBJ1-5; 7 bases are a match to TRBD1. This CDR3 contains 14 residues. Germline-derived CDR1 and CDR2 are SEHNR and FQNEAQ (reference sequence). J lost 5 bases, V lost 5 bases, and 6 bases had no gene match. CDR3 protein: CASSLTGHDQPQHF. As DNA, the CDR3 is TGTGCCAGCAGCCTGACAGGGCATGATCAGCCCCAGCATTTT.

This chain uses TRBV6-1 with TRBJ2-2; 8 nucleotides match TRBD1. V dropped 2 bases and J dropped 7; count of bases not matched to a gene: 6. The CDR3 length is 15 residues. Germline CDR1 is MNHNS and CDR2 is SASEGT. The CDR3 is CASSEHRGTDGELFF. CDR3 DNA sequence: TGTGCCAGCAGTGAACACAGGGGGACGGACGGGGAGCTGTTTTTT.

Here the CDR3 reads CASSRGGGGTDTQYF. DNA of the CDR3: TGTGCCAGCAGCCGGGGGGGTGGCGGCACAGATACGCAGTATTTT. The rearrangement uses TRBV5-4 and TRBJ2-3, with 8 bases matching TRBD2. The CDR3 is made up of 15 amino acids. Germline lookup yields CDR1 SGHNT and CDR2 YYREEE (reference sequence). V dropped 4 bases and J dropped 1; count of bases not matched to a gene: 5.

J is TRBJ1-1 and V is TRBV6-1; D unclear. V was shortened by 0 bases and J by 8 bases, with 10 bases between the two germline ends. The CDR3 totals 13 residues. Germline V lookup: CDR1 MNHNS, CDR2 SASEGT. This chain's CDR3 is CASSEAEGFEAFF. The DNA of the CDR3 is TGTGCCAGCAGTGAAGCAGAAGGGTTCGAAGCTTTCTTT.

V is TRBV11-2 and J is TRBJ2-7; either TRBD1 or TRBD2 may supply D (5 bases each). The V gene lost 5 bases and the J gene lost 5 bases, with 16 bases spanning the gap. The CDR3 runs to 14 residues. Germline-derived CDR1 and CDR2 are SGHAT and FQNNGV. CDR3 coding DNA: TGTGCCAGCAGCCAGGGACCCTCTGTGGACGAGCAGTACTTC. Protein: CASSQGPSVDEQYF. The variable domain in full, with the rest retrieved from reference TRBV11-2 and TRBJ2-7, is EAGVAQSPRYKIIEKRQSVAFWCNPISGHATLYWYQQILGQGPKLLIQFQNNGVVDDSQLPKDRFSAERLKGVDSTLKIQPAKLEDSAVYLCASSQGPSVDEQYFGPGTRLTVT.

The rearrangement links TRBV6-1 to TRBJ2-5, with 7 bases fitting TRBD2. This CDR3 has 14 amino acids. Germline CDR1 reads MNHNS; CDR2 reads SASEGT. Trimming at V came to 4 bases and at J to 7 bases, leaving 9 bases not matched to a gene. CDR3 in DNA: TGTGCCAGCAGTGGAATAGCGGGCGAGGGGACCCAGTACTTC. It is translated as CASSGIAGEGTQYF.

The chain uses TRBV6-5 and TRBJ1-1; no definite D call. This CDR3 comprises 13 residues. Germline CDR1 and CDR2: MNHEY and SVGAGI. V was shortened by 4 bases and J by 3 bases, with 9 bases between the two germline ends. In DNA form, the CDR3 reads TGTGCCAGCAGTTCGAACCGGGACACTGAAGCTTTCTTT. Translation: CASSSNRDTEAFF.

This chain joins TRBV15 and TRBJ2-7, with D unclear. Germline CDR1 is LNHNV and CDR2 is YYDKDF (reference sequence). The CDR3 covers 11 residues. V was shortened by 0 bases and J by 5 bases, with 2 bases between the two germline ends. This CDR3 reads CATSREDEQYF. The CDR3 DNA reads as TGTGCCACCAGCAGAGAAGACGAGCAGTACTTC.

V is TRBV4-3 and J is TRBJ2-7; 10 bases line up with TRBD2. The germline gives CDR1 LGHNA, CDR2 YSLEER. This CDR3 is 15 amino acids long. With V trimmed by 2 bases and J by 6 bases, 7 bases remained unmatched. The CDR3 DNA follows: TGCGCCAGCAGCCAACTCATAGCGGGAGGTTCCGAGCAGTACTTC. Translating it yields CASSQLIAGGSEQYF.

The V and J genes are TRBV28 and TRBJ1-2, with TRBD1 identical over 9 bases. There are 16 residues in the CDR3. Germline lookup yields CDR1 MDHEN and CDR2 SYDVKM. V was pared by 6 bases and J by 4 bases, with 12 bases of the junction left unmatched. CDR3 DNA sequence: TGTGCCAGCAGACGCAACACCGGGACAGGGTCCTATGGCTACACCTTC. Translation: CASRRNTGTGSYGYTF.

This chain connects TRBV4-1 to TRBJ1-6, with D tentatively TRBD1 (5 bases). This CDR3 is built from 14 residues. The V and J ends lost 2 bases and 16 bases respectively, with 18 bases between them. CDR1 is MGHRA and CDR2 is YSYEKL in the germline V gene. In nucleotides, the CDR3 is TGCGCCAGCAGCCAAATGAACCGCAGGGTGTCGCTCCACTTT. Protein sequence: CASSQMNRRVSLHF.

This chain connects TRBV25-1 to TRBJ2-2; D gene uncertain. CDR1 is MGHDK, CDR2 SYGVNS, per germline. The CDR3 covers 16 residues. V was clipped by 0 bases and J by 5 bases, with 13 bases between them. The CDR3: CASSEYISSFTGELFF. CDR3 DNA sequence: TGTGCCAGCAGTGAATATATCTCCTCATTTACCGGGGAGCTGTTTTTT.

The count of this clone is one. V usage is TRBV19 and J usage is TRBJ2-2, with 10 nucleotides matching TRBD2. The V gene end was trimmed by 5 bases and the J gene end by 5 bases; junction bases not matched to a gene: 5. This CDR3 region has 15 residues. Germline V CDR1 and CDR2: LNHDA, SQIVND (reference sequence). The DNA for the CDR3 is TGTGCCAGTAGTTCGGCTAGCGGGAGAACCGGGGAGCTGTTTTTT. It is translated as CASSSASGRTGELFF.

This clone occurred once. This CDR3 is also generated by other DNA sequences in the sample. CDR3 coding DNA: TGCGCCAGCAGCTTGCCTGGAGGGGGTATGAACACTGAAGCTTTCTTT. Amino acid sequence: CASSLPGGGMNTEAFF. This chain links TRBV5-1 with TRBJ1-1, with D possibly matching TRBD1 (6 bases). Germline loops: CDR1 SGHRS, CDR2 YFSETQ. The length of the CDR3 is 16 residues. The V end lost 1 base, the J end lost 0 bases, and 13 bases lay between the germline ends.

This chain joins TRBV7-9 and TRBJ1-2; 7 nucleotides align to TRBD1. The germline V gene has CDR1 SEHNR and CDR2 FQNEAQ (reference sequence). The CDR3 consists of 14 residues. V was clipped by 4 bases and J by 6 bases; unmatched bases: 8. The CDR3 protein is CASSSASTGNGYTF. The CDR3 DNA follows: TGTGCCAGCAGCTCAGCTTCGACAGGGAATGGCTACACCTTC.

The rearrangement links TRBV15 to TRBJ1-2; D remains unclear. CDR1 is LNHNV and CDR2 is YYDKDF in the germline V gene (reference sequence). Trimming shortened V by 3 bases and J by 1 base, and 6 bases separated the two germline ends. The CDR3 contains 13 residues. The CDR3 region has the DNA TGTGCCACCAGCAGGGCCATTAACTATGGCTACACCTTC. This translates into CATSRAINYGYTF.

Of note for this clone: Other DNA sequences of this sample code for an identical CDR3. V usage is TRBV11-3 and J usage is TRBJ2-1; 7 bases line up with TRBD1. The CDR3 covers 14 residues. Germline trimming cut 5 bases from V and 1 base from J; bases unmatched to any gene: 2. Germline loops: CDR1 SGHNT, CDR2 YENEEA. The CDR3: CASSPRGSYNEQFF. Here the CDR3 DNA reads TGTGCCAGCAGCCCCAGGGGGTCCTACAATGAGCAGTTCTTC.

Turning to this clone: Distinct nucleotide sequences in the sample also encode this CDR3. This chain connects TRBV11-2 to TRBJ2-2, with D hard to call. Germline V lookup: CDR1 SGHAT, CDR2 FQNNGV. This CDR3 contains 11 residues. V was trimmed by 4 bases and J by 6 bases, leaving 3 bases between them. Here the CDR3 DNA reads TGTGCCAGCAGCTCGGCCGGGGAGCTGTTTTTT. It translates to CASSSAGELFF. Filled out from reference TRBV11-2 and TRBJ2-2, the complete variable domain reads EAGVAQSPRYKIIEKRQSVAFWCNPISGHATLYWYQQILGQGPKLLIQFQNNGVVDDSQLPKDRFSAERLKGVDSTLKIQPAKLEDSAVYLCASSSAGELFFGEGSRLTVL.

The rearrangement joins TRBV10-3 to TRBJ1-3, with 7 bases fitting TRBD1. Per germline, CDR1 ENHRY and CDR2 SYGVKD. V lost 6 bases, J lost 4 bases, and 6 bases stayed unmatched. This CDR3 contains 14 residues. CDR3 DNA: TGTGCCATCAGCGACAGGGTGAACGGAAACACCATATATTTT. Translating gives CAISDRVNGNTIYF.

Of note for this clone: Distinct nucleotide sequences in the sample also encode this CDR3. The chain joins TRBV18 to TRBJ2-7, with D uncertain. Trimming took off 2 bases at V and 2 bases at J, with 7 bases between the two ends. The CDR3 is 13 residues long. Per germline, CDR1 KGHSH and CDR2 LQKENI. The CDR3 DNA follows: TGTGCCAGCTCACCAGGGCAGACCTACGAGCAGTACTTC. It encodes CASSPGQTYEQYF. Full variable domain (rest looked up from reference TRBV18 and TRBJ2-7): NAGVMQNPRHLVRRRGQEARLRCSPMKGHSHVYWYRQLPEEGLKFMVYLQKENIIDESGMPKERFSAEFPKEGPSILRIQQVVRGDSAAYFCASSPGQTYEQYFGPGTRLTVT.

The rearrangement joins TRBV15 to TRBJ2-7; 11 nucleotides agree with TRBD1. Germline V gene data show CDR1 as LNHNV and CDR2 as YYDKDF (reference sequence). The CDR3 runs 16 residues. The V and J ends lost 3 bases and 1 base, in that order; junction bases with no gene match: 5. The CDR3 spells CATSSTGTGGSYEQYF. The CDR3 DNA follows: TGTGCCACCAGCAGCACCGGGACAGGGGGATCCTACGAGCAGTACTTC.

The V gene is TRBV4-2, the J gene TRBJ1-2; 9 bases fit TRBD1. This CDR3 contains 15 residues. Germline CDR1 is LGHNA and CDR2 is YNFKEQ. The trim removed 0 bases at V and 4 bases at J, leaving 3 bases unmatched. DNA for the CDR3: TGTGCCAGCAGCCAAGATACAGGGGGCTTCTATGGCTACACCTTC. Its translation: CASSQDTGGFYGYTF.

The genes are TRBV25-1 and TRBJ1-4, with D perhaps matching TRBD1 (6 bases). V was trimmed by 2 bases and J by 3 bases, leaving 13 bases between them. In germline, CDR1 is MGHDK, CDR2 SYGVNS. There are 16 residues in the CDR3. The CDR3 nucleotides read TGTGCCAGCAGTGAAGCCTTAACAGGGTCTAATGAAAAACTGTTTTTT. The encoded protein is CASSEALTGSNEKLFF.

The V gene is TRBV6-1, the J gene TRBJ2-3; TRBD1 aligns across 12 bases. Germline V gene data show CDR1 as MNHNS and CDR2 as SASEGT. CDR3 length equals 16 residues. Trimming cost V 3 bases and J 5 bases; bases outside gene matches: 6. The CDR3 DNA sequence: TGTGCCAGCAGTGATACCGGGACAGGGGGCGGAGATACGCAGTATTTT. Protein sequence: CASSDTGTGGGDTQYF.

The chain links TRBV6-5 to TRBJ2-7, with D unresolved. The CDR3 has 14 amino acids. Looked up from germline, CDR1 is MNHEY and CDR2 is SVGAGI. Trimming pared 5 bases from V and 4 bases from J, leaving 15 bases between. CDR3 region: CASSKDRTGYEQYF. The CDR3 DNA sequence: TGTGCCAGCAGTAAGGACCGGACCGGTTACGAGCAGTACTTC.